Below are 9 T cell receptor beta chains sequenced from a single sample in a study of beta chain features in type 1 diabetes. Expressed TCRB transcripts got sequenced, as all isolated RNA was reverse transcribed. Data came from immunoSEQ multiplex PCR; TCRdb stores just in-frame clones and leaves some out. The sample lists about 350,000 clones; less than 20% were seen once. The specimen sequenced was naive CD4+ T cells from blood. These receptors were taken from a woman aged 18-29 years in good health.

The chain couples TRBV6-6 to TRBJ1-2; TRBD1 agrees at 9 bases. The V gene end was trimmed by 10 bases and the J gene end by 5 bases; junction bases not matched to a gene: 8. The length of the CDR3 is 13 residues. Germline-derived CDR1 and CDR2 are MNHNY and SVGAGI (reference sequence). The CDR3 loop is CATRDRVNYGYTF. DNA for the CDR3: TGTGCCACCAGGGACAGGGTGAATTATGGCTACACCTTC.

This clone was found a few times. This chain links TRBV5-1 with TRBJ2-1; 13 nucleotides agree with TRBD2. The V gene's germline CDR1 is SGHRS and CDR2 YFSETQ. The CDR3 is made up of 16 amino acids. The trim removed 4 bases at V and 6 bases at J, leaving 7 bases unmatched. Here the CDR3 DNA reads TGCGCCAGCAGCCGGACTAGCGGGGGCCCCTTCAATGAGCAGTTCTTC. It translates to CASSRTSGGPFNEQFF. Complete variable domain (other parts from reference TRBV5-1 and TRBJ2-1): KAGVTQTPRYLIKTRGQQVTLSCSPISGHRSVSWYQQTPGQGLQFLFEYFSETQRNKGNFPGRFSGRQFSNSRSEMNVSTLELGDSALYLCASSRTSGGPFNEQFFGPGTRLTVL.

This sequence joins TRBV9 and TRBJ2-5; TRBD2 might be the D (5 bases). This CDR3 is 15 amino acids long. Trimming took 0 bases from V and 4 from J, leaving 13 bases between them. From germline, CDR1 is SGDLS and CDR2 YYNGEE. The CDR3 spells CASSVGLEDRETQYF. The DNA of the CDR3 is TGTGCCAGCAGCGTAGGCCTGGAGGATCGAGAGACCCAGTACTTC.

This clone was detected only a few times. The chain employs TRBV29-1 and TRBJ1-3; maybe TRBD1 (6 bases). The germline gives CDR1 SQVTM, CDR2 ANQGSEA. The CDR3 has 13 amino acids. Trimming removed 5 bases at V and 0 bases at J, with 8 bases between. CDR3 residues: CSVQQGSGNTIYF. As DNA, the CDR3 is TGCAGCGTTCAACAGGGCTCTGGAAACACCATATATTTT.

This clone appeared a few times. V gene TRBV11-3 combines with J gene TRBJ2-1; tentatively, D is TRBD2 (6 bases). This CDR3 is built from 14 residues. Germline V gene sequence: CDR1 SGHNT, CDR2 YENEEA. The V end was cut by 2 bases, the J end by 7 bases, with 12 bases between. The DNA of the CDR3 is TGTGCCAGCAGCTTACAGACTAGTGTGAATGAGCAGTTCTTC. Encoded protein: CASSLQTSVNEQFF.

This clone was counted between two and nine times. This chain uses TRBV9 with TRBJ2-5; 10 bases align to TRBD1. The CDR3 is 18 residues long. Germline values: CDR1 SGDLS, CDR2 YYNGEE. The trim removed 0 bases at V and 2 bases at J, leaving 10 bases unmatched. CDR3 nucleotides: TGTGCCAGCAGCGTAGCCACGCCGGGACAGGGGACACAAGAGACCCAGTACTTC. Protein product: CASSVATPGQGTQETQYF.

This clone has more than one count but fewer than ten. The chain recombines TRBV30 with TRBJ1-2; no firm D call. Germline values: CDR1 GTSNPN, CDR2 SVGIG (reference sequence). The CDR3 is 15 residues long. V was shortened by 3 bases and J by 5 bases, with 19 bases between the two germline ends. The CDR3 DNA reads TGTGCCTGGAGGGCCATACTTGGACTTACTTATGGCTACACCTTC. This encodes CAWRAILGLTYGYTF.

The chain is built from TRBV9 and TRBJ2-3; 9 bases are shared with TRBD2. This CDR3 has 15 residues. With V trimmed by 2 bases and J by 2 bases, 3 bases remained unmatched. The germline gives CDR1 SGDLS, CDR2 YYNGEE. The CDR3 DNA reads TGTGCCAGCAGCGTCCTAGCGGGAATCACAGATACGCAGTATTTT. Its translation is CASSVLAGITDTQYF. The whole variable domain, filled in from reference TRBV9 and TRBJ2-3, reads DSGVTQTPKHLITATGQRVTLRCSPRSGDLSVYWYQQSLDQGLQFLIQYYNGEERAKGNILERFSAQQFPDLHSELNLSSLELGDSALYFCASSVLAGITDTQYFGPGTRLTVL.

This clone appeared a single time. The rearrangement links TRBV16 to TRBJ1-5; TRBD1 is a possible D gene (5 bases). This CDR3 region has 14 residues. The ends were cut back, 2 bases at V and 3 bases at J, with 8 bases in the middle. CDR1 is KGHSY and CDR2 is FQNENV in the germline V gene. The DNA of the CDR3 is TGTGCCAGCAGCCAAGGACAAGCCAATCAGCCCCAGCATTTT. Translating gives CASSQGQANQPQHF.